This T cell receptor (beta chain) was sequenced for a study of shared clonotypes between healthy human individuals. Study-level background: Each donor contributed plates that comprised three CD4 naive, three CD4 memory, two CD8 naive and one CD8 memory.

Deep level was the assay's run setting. The table came from immunoSEQ multiplex PCR; TCRdb's copy has only in-frame clones and leaves some out. Altogether under 1,100,000 clones are present, about 75% being singletons, with the ten largest covering around 1.4%. The CDR3 is made up of 14 amino acids. Per the germline V gene, CDR1 is SNHLY and CDR2 is FYNNEI. Trimming stripped 2 bases from V and 7 bases from J, with 12 bases between. Worth noting for this clone: Its specificity is not known.

Notes on the study in general: Shared across a few donors were 4% to 5% of the naive CD4 clonotypes.

This chain links TRBV2 with TRBJ1-5; no reliable D call. This sequence originates from a man aged 18-30 years in good health. The sequenced sample was memory CD4+ T cells sorted from blood. Noted subset: CD45RA-negative fraction. CDR3 DNA sequence: TGTGCCAGCAGTGAAACCGGTATCCGCCAGCCCCAGCATTTT. Its protein is CASSETGIRQPQHF.